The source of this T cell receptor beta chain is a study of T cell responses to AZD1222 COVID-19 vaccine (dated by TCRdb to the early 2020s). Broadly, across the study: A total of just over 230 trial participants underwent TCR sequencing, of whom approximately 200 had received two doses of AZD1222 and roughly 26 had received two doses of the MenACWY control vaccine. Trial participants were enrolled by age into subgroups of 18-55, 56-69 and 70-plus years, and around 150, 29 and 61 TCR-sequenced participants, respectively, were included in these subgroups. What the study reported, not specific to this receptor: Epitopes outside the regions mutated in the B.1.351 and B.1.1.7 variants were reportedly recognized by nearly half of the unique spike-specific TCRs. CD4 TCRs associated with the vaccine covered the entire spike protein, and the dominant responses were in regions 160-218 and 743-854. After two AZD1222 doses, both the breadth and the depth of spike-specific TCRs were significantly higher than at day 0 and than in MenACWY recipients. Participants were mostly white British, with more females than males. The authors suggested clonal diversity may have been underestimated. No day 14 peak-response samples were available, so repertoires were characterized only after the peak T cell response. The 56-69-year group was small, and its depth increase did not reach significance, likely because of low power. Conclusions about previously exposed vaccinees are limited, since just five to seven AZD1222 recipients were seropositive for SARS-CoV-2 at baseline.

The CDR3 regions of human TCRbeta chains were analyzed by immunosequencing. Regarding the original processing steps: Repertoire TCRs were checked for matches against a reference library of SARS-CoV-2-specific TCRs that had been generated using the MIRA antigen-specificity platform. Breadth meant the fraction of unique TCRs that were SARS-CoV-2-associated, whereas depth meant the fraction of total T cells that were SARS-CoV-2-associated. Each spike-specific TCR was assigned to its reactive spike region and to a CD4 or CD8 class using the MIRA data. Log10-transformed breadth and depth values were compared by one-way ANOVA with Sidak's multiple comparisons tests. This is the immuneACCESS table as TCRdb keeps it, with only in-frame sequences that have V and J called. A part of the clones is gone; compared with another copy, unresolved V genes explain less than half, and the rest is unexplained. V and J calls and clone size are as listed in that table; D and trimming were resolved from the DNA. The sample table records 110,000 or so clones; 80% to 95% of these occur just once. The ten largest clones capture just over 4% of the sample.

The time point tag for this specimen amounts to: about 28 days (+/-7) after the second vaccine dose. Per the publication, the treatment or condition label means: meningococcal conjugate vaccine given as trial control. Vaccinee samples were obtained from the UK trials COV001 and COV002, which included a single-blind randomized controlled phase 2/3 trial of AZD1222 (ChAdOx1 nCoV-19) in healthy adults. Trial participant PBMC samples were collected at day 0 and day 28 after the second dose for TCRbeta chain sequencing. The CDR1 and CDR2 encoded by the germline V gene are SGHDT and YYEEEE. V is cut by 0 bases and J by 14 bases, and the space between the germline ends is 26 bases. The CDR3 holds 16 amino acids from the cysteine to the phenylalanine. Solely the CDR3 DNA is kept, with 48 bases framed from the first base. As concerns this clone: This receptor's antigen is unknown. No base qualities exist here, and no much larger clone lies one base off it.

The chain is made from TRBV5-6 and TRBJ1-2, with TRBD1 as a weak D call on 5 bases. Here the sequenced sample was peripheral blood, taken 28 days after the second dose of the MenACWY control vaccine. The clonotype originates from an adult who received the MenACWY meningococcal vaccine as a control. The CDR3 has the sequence CASSLDAGRIWNTRTF. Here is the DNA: TGTGCCAGCAGCTTGGATGCAGGGAGGATCTGGAATACAAGGACCTTC.